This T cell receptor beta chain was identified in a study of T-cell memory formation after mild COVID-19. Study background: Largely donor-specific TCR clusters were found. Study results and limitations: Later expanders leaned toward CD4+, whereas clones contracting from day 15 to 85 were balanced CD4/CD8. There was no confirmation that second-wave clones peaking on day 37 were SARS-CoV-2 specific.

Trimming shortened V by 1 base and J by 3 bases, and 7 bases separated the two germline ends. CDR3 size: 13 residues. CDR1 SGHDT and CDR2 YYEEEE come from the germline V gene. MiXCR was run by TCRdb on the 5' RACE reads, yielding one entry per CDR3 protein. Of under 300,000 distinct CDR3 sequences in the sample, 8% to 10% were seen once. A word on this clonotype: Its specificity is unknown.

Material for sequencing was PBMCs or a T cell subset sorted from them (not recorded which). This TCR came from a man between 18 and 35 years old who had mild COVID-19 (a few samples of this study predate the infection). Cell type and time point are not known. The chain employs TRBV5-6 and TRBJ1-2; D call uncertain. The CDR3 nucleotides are TGTGCCAGCAGCTTGTGGGGTCACTATGGCTACACCTTC. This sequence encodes CASSLWGHYGYTF.